Detailed here is one TCR beta chain. Its cognate antigen is unknown. This record belongs to a study of radiotherapy plus CTLA-4 blockade in lung cancer. Study results and limitations: Blood TCR clones of tumor origin expanded after radiotherapy plus ipilimumab.

Germline CDR1 reads ENHRY; CDR2 reads SYGVKD. CDR3 length: 12 residues. Between the trimmed V and J ends, which lost 2 bases and 8 bases, there was a span of 9 bases. Assay used: immunoSEQ multiplex PCR; TCRdb lists only in-frame clones, some missing. This sample has some 78,000 clones, with around 86% found just once. The sequences come from peripheral blood, collected from a patient treated with radiotherapy plus ipilimumab. This sequence was found in a human donor with non-small cell lung cancer who had stable disease on radiotherapy plus ipilimumab. The gene calls are TRBV10-3 and TRBJ1-1, with TRBD1 as a possible D gene (6 bases). This chain's CDR3 is CAISETGTEAFF. For the CDR3, the DNA is TGTGCCATCAGTGAGACAGGGACAGAAGCTTTCTTT.